This TCR beta chain stems from a study of blood T cell repertoires in COVID-19. Trimming left V 2 bases short and J 0 bases short, with 8 bases between. The CDR3 consists of 15 residues. Germline lookup yields CDR1 KGHSH and CDR2 LQKENI. Profiling relied on immunoSEQ multiplex PCR, and the TCRdb table lists in-frame clones only, not all of them. This table holds about 240,000 clones, around 86% found once. The gene calls are TRBV18 and TRBJ1-3; D uncertain. The source material was peripheral blood. This sequence was found in a woman aged 60 to 75 with active or convalescent COVID-19. The CDR3 nucleotides are TGTGCCAGCTCACCAAACACCGACTCTGGAAACACCATATATTTT. Amino acid sequence: CASSPNTDSGNTIYF.